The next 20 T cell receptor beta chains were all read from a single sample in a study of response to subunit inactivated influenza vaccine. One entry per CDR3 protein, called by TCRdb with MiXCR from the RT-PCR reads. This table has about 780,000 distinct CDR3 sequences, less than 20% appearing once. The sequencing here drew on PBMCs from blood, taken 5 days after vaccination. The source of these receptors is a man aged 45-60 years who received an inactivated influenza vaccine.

As DNA, the CDR3 is TGTGCCAGCAGCACTCTTCACACCGGGGAGCTGTTTTTT. This encodes CASSTLHTGELFF. The V gene is TRBV12-3 or TRBV12-4, the J gene TRBJ2-2; D is undetermined. The V and J ends lost 6 bases and 3 bases respectively, with 8 bases between them. The CDR3 consists of 13 residues.

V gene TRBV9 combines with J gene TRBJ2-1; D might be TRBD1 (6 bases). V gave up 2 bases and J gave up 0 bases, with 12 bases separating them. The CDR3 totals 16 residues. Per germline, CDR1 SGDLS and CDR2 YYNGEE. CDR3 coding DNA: TGTGCCAGCAGCGTCTTCGCGGACAGCTCCTACAATGAGCAGTTCTTC. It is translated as CASSVFADSSYNEQFF. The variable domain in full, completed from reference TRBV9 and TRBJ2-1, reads DSGVTQTPKHLITATGQRVTLRCSPRSGDLSVYWYQQSLDQGLQFLIQYYNGEERAKGNILERFSAQQFPDLHSELNLSSLELGDSALYFCASSVFADSSYNEQFFGPGTRLTVL.

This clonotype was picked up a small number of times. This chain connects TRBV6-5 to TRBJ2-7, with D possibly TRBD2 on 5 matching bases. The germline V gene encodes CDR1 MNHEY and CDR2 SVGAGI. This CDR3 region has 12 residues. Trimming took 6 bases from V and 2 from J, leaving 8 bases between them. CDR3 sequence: CASRDGAYEQYF. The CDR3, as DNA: TGTGCCAGCAGGGACGGGGCCTACGAGCAGTACTTC.

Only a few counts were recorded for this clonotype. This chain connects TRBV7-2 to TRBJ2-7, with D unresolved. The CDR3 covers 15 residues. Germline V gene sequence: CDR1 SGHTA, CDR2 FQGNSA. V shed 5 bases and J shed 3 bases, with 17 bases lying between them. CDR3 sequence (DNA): TGTGCCAGCAGCCCGGAAACGTACGTCCGCTACGAGCAGTACTTC. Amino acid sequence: CASSPETYVRYEQYF.

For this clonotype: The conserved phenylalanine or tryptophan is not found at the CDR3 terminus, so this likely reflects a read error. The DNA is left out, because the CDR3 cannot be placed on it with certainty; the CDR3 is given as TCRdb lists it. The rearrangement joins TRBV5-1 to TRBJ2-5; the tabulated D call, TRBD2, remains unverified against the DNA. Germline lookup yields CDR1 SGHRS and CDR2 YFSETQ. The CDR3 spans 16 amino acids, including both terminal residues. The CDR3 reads CASSSGLAGAEKRVYL.

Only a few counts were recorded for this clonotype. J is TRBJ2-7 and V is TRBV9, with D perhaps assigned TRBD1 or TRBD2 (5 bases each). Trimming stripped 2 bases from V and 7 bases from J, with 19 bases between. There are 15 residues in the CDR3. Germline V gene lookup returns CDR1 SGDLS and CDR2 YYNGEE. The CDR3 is CASSVGTAAMGEQYF. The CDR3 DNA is TGTGCCAGCAGCGTCGGGACGGCCGCCATGGGGGAGCAGTACTTC.

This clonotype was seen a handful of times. The CDR3 loop reads CASSRGGGREHKLFF. The CDR3 DNA follows: TGTGCCAGCAGCCGGGGAGGAGGCAGGGAGCATAAACTGTTTTTT. V usage is TRBV28 and J usage is TRBJ1-4; the D gene is possibly TRBD1 (5 bases). V was clipped by 6 bases and J by 11 bases, with 22 bases between them. CDR3 length: 15 amino acids. Germline CDR1 and CDR2: MDHEN and SYDVKM.

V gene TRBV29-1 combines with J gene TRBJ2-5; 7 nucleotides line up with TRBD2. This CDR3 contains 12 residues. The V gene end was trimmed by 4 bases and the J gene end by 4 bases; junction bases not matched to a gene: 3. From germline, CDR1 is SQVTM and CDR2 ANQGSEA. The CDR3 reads CSVGGGGETQYF. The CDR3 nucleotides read TGCAGCGTTGGGGGGGGTGGAGAGACCCAGTACTTC.

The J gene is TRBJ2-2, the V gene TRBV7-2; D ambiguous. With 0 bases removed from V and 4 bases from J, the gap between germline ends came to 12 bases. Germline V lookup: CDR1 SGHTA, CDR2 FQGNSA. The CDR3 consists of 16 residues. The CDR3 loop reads CASSLASQVATGELFF. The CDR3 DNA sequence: TGTGCCAGCAGCTTAGCGTCCCAGGTGGCCACCGGGGAGCTGTTTTTT.

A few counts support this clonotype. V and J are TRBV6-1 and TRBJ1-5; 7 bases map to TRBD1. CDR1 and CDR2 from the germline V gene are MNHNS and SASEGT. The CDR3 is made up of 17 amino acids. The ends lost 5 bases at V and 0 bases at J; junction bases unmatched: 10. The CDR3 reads CASSTLDRAYSNQPQHF. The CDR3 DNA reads TGTGCCAGCAGTACCCTCGACAGGGCCTATAGCAATCAGCCCCAGCATTTT.

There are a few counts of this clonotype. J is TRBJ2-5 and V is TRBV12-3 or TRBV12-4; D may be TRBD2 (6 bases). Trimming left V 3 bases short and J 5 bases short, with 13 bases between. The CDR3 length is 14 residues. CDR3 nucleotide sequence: TGTGCCAGCAGTTTTGGGACTCCGCAGGAGACCCAGTACTTC. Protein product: CASSFGTPQETQYF.

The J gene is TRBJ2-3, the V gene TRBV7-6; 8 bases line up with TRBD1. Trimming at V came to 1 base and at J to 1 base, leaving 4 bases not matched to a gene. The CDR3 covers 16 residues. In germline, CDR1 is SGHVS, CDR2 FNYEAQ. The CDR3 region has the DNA TGTGCCAGCAGCTTAGGCCCAGGGGGCGGCACAGATACGCAGTATTTT. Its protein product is CASSLGPGGGTDTQYF.

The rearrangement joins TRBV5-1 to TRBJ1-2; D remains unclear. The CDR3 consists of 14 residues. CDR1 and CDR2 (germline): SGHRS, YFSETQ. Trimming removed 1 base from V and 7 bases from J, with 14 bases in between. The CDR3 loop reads CASSLNQPGAGYTF. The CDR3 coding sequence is TGCGCCAGCAGCTTGAACCAGCCCGGTGCTGGCTACACCTTC. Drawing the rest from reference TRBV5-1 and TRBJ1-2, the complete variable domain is KAGVTQTPRYLIKTRGQQVTLSCSPISGHRSVSWYQQTPGQGLQFLFEYFSETQRNKGNFPGRFSGRQFSNSRSEMNVSTLELGDSALYLCASSLNQPGAGYTFGSGTRLTVV.

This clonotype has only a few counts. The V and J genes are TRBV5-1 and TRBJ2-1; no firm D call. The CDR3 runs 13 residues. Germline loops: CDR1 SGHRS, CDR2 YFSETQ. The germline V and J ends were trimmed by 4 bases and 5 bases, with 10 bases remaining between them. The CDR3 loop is CASSTVEDNEQFF. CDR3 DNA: TGCGCCAGCAGCACGGTTGAAGACAATGAGCAGTTCTTC.

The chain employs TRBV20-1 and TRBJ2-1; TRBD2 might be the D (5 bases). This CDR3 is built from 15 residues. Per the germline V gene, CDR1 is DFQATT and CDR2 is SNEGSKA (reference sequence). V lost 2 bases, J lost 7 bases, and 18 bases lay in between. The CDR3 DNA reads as TGCAGTGCTAGACTTTGGACTCCCCTGGTAAATGAGCAGTTCTTC. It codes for CSARLWTPLVNEQFF.

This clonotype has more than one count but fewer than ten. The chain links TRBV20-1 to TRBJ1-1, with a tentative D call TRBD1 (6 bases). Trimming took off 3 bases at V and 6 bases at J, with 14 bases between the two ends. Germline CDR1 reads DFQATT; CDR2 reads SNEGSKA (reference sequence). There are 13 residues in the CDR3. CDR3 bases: TGCAGTGCTAGTTACACAGGGACCGCTGAAGCTTTCTTT. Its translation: CSASYTGTAEAFF.

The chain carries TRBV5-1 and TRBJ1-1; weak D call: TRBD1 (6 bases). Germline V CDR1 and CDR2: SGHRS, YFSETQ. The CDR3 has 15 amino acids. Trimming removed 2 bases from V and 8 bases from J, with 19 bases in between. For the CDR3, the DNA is TGCGCCAGCAGCTTTTTTCTGGGACAAACTTTAGAAGCTTTCTTT. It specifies CASSFFLGQTLEAFF. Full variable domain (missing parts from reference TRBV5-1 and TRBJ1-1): KAGVTQTPRYLIKTRGQQVTLSCSPISGHRSVSWYQQTPGQGLQFLFEYFSETQRNKGNFPGRFSGRQFSNSRSEMNVSTLELGDSALYLCASSFFLGQTLEAFFGQGTRLTVV.

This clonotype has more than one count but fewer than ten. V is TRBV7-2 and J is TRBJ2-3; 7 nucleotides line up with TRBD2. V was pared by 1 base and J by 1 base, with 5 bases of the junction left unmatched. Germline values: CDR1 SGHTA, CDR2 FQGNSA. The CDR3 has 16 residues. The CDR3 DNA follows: TGTGCCAGCAGCTTAGGTCGGGCGGGAGGCACAGATACGCAGTATTTT. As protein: CASSLGRAGGTDTQYF.

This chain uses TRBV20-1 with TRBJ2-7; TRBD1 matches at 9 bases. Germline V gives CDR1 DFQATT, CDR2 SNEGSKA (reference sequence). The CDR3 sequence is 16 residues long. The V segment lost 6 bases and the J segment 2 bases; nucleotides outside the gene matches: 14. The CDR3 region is CSARLLGTGSTYEQYF. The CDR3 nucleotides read TGCAGTGCCCGACTCCTAGGGACAGGGAGCACCTACGAGCAGTACTTC.

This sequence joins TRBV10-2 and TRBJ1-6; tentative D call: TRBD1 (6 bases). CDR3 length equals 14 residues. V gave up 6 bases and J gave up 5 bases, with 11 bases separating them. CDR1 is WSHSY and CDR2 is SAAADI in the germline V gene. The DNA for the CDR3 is TGCGCCAGCAGACAACAGGGAAATAATTCACCCCTCCACTTT. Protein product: CASRQQGNNSPLHF.